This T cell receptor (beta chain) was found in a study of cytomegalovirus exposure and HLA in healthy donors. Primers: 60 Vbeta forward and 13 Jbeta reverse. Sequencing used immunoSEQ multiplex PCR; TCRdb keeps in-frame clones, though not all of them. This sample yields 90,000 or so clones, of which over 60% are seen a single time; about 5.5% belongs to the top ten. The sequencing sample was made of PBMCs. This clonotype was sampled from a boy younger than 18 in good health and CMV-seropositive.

The CDR3 loop reads CASSLGTSGLSSYNEQFF. The CDR3, as DNA: TGTGCCAGCAGCTTAGGGACTAGCGGGCTAAGCTCCTACAATGAGCAGTTCTTC. This chain joins TRBV7-8 and TRBJ2-1, with TRBD2 identical over 11 bases. Per the germline V gene, CDR1 is SGHVS and CDR2 is FQNEAQ. The CDR3 consists of 18 residues. V dropped 1 base and J dropped 0; count of bases not matched to a gene: 5.